These T cell receptor beta chains were read from a single sample in a study of shared clonotypes between healthy human individuals. TCRdb keeps only in-frame clones here, not all; method: immunoSEQ multiplex PCR. The sample consists of about 600,000 clones, roughly 98% of them appearing once. Sequenced input: naive CD8+ T cells sorted from blood. The origin of the receptors is a man aged 30 to 45 in good health. Both conserved end residues are part of each CDR3. A D gene is named only where the DNA matches it firmly.

V	J	D	DNA	CDR3
TRBV5-1	TRBJ2-7	.	TGCGCCAGCAGCTCCGGGACCAAGAACTACGAGCAGTACTTC	CASSSGTKNYEQYF
TRBV7-9	TRBJ2-1	.	TGTGCCAGCACCTCGGTAGGGGTACTCTACAATGAGCAGTTCTTC	CASTSVGVLYNEQFF
TRBV30	TRBJ1-2	TRBD1	TGTGCCTGGAGTCACTTCTCGGGACAGGAGTCAAACTATGGCTACACCTTC	CAWSHFSGQESNYGYTF
TRBV7-8	TRBJ2-7	TRBD2	TGTGCCAGCAGCTTAGAACTAGCGGGAGGGCCAATTTACGAGCAGTACTTC	CASSLELAGGPIYEQYF
TRBV4-1	TRBJ2-7	.	TGCGCCAGCAGCCAAGATATGTACGAGCAGTACTTC	CASSQDMYEQYF
TRBV4-1	TRBJ1-4	.	TGCGCCAGCAGCCAAGACCCCGCGGGGGGACTTAATGAAAAACTGTTTTTT	CASSQDPAGGLNEKLFF
TRBV5-1	TRBJ2-1	TRBD2	TGCGCCAGCAGCTTGATTCCTAGCGGGAGTTTCTCCCCAACTCTCAATGAGCAGTTCTTC	CASSLIPSGSFSPTLNEQFF
TRBV29-1	TRBJ2-7	TRBD2	TGCAGCATGCGTAGCGGGAGTTACGAGCAGTACTTC	CSMRSGSYEQYF
TRBV10-1	TRBJ1-1	.	TGCGCCAGCAGTGAGAGTCCGGCGGGGACGGTCACTGAAGCTTTCTTT	CASSESPAGTVTEAFF
TRBV11-2	TRBJ2-7	TRBD1	TGTGCCAGCAGCTTACAGGGGGCGACCTACGAGCAGTACTTC	CASSLQGATYEQYF
TRBV27	TRBJ2-1	.	TGTGCCAGCAGGGACCACCCCAATGAGCAGTTCTTC	CASRDHPNEQFF
TRBV2	TRBJ2-1	TRBD2	TGTGCCAGCCCGACCGGGACTAGCGGCTACAATGAGCAGTTCTTC	CASPTGTSGYNEQFF
TRBV7-9	TRBJ2-7	.	TGTGCCAGCAGCGACTACAGGGACGAGCAGTACTTC	CASSDYRDEQYF
TRBV14	TRBJ2-7	.	TGTGCCAGCAGCCCCGGCGGACCTTGGTACTTC	CASSPGGPWYF
TRBV14	TRBJ1-2	TRBD1	TGTGCCAGCAGCCAAGCCCGGGACAGGGTAGACCAACCCTATGGCTACACCTTC	CASSQARDRVDQPYGYTF
TRBV7-8	TRBJ2-7	TRBD2	TGTGCCAGCAGCTTTCAGCGGGGGTACGAGCAGTACTTC	CASSFQRGYEQYF
TRBV11-3	TRBJ2-1	TRBD2	TGTGCCAGCAGCACGACGGGAGGAGGGTACAATGAGCAGTTCTTC	CASSTTGGGYNEQFF
TRBV27	TRBJ2-7	.	TGTGCCAGCAGTTCGGCCTACGAGCAGTACTTC	CASSSAYEQYF
TRBV9	TRBJ2-1	.	TGTGCCAGCAGCGTAGAAAATGAGCAGTTCTTC	CASSVENEQFF
TRBV7-3	TRBJ2-7	.	TGTGCCAGCAGCGCCGGCCCCCTTTACGAGCAGTACTTC	CASSAGPLYEQYF
TRBV7-9	TRBJ2-7	TRBD2	TGTGCCAGCAGCTCAGAGACTAGCGGGAGCTCCTACGAGCAGTACTTC	CASSSETSGSSYEQYF
TRBV5-5	TRBJ1-2	.	TGTGCCAGCAGCTTAGACAGCTTAAACACCTTC	CASSLDSLNTF
TRBV11-2	TRBJ2-7	.	TGTGCCAGCAGCGGCGTGGGGGGTAGCTACGAGCAGTACTTC	CASSGVGGSYEQYF